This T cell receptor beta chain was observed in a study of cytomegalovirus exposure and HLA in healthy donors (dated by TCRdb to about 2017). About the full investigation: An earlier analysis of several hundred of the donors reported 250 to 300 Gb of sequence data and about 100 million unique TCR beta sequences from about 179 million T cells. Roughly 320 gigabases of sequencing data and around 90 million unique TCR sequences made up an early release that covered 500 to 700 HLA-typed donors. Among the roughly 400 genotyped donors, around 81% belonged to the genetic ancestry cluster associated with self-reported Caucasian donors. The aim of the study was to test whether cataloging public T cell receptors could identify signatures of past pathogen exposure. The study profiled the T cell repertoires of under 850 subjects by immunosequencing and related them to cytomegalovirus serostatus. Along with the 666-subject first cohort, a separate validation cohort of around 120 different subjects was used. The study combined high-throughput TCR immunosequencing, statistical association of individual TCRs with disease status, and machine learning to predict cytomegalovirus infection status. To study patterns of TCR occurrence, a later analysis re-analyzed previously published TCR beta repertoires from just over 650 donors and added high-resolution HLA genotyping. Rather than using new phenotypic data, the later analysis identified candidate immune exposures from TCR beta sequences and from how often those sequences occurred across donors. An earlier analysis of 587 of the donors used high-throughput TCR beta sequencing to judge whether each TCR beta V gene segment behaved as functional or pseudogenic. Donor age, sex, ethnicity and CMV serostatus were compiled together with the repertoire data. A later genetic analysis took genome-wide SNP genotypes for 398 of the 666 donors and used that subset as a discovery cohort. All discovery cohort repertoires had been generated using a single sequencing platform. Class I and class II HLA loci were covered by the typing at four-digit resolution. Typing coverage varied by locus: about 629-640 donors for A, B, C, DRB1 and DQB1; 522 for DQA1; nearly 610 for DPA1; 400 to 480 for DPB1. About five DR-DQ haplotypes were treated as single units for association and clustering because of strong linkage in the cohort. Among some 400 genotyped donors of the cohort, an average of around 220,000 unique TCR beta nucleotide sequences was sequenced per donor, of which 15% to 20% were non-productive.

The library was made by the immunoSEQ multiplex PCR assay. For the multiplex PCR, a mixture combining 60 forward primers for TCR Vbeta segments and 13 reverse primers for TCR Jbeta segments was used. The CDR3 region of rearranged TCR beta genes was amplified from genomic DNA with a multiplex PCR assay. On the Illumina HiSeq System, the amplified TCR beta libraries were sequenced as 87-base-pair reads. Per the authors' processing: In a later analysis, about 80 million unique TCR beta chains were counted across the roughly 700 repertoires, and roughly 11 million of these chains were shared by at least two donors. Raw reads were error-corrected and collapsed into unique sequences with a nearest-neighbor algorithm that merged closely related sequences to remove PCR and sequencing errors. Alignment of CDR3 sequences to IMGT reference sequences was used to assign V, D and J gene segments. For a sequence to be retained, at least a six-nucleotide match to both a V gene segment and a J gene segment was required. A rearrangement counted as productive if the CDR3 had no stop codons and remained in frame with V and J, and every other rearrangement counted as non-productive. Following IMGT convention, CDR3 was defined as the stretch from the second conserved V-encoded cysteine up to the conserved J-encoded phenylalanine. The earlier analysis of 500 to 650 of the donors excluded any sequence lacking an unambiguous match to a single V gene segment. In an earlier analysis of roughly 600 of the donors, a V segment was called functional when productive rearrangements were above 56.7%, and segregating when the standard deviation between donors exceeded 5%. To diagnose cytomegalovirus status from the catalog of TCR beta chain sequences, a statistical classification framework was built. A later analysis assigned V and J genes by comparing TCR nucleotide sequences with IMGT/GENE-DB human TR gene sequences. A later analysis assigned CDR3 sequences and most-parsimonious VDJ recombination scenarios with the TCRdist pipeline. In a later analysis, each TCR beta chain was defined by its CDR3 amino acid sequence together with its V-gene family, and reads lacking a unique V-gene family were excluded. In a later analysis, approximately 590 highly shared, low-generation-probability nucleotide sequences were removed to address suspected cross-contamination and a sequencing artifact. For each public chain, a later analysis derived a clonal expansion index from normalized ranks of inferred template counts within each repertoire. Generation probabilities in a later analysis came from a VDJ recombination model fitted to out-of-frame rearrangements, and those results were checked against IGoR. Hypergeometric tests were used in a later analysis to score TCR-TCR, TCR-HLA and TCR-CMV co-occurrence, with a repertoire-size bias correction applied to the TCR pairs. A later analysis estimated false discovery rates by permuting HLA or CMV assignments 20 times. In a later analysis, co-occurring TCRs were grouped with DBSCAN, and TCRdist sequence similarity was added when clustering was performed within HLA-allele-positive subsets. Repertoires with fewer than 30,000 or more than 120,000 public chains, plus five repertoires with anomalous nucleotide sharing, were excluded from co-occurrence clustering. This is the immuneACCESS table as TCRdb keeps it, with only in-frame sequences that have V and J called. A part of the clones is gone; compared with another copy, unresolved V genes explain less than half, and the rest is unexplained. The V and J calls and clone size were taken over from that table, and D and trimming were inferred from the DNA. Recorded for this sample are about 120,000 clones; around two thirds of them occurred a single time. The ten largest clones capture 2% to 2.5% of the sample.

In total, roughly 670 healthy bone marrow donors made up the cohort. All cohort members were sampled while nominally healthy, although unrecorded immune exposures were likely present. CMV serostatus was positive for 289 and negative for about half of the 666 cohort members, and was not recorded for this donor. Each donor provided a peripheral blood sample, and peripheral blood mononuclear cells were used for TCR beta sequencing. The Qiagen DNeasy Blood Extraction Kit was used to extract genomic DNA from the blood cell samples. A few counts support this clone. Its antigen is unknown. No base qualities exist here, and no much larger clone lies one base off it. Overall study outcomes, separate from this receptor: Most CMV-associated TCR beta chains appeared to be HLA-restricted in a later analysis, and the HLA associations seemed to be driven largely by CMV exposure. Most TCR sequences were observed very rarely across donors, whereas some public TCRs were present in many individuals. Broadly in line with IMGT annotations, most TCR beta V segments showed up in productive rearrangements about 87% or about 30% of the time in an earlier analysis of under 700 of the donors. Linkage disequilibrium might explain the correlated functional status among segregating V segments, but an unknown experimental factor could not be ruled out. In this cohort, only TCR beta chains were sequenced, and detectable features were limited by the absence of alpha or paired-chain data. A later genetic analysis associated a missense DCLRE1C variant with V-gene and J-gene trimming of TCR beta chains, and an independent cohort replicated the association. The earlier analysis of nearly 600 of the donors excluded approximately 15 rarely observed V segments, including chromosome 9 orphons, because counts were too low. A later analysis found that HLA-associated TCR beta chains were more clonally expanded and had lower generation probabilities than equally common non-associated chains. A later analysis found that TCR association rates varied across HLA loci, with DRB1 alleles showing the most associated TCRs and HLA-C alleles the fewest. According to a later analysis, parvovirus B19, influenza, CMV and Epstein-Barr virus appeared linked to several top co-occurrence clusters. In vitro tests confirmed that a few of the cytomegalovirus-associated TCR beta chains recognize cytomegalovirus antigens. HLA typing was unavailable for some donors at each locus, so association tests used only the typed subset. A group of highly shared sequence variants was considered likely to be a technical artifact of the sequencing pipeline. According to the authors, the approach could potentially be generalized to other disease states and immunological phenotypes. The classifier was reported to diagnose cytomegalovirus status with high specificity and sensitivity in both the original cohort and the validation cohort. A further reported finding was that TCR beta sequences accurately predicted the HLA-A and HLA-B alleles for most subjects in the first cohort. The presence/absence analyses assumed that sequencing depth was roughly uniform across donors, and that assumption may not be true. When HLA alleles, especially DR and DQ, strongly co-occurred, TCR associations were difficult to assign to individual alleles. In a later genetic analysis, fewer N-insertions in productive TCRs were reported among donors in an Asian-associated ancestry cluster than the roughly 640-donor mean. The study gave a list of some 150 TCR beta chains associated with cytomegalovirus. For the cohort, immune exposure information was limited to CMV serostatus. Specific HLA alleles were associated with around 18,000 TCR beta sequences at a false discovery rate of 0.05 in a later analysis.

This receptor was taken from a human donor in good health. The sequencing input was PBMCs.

CDR3 reads: CATRTPPGPQHF. The bases read TGTGCCACCCGGACACCTCCTGGGCCCCAGCATTTT. The V gene is TRBV28 and the J gene is TRBJ1-5, with TRBD1 perhaps the D gene, on 5 matching bases. The CDR3 goes from the cysteine to the phenylalanine over 12 residues. Only the CDR3 DNA is retained, 36 bases long and in frame from the first base. As encoded in the germline V gene, CDR1 is MDHEN while CDR2 is SYDVKM. Relative to germline, V is 10 bases shorter and J is 9 bases shorter, with 16 bases between their ends.